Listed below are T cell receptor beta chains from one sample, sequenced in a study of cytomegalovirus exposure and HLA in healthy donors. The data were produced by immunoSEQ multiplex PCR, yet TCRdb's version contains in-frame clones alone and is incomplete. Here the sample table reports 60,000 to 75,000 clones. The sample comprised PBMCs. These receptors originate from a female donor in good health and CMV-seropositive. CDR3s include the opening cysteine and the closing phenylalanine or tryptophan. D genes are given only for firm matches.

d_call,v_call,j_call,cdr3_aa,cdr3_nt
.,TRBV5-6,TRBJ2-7,CASTLTESYEQYF,TGTGCCAGCACCCTGACTGAGTCCTACGAGCAGTACTTC
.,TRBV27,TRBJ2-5,CASSSASWGTQYF,TGTGCCAGCAGTTCTGCTAGCTGGGGGACCCAGTACTTC
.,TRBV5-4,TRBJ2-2,CASSPDSSTGELFF,TGTGCCAGCAGCCCCGACAGTTCCACCGGGGAGCTGTTTTTT
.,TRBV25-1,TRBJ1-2,CASSRNYGYTF,TGTGCCAGCAGCCGGAACTATGGCTACACCTTC
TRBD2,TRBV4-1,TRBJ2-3,CASSPWTSGSTDTQYF,TGCGCCAGCAGCCCTTGGACTAGCGGGAGCACAGATACGCAGTATTTT
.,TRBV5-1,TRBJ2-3,CASSLDGSTDTQYF,TGCGCCAGCAGCTTGGACGGGAGCACAGATACGCAGTATTTT
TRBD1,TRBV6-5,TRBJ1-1,CASRGTGPSTEAFF,TGTGCCAGCAGAGGGACAGGGCCGAGCACTGAAGCTTTCTTT
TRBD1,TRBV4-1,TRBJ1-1,CASSLTGDTEAFF,TGCGCCAGCAGCTTAACAGGGGACACTGAAGCTTTCTTT
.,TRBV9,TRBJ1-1,CASSLSTGQLNTEAFF,TGTGCCAGCAGCCTATCCACCGGACAGTTGAACACTGAAGCTTTCTTT
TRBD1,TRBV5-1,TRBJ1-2,CASSLGAGGLGYTF,TGCGCCAGCAGCTTGGGCGCAGGGGGCTTAGGCTACACCTTC
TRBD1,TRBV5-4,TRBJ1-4,CASSLGGTDEKLFF,TGTGCCAGCAGCTTGGGGGGGACAGATGAAAAACTGTTTTTT
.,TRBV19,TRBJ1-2,CASRPGGKSYTF,TGTGCCAGTAGGCCGGGGGGGAAGAGCTACACCTTC
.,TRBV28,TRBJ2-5,CASSFLETQYF,TGTGCCAGCAGTTTTCTGGAGACCCAGTACTTC
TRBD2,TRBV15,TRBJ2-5,CATSQGSLAGAETQYF,TGTGCCACCAGCCAGGGGAGTCTAGCGGGGGCTGAGACCCAGTACTTC
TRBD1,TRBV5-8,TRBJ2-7,CASSADRAHEQYF,TGTGCCAGCAGCGCGGACAGGGCGCACGAGCAGTACTTC
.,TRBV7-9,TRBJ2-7,CASSLGRGRSYEQYF,TGTGCCAGCAGCTTAGGCAGGGGACGTAGCTACGAGCAGTACTTC
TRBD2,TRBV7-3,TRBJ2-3,CASSLSASGGGGTDTQYF,TGTGCCAGCAGCTTAAGTGCTAGCGGGGGGGGCGGCACAGATACGCAGTATTTT
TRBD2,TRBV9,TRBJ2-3,CASSVAGTGRRLAGGITTDTQYF,TGTGCCAGCAGCGTAGCCGGGACAGGCCGGAGACTAGCGGGAGGGATTACCACAGATACGCAGTATTTT
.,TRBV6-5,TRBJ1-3,CASSYSITGSGNTIYF,TGTGCCAGCAGTTACTCGATTACAGGGTCCGGAAACACCATATATTTT
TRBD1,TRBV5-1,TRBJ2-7,CASSLVGTGASEQYF,TGCGCCAGCAGCTTGGTCGGGACAGGGGCGTCCGAGCAGTACTTC
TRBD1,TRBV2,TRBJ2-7,CASSPGQASYEQYF,TGTGCCAGCAGTCCGGGACAGGCGTCCTACGAGCAGTACTTC
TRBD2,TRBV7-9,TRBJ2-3,CASSLGLATDTQYF,TGTGCCAGCAGCTTGGGACTAGCTACAGATACGCAGTATTTT
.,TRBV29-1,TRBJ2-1,CSVRGISYNEQFF,TGCAGCGTTCGCGGCATCTCCTACAATGAGCAGTTCTTC
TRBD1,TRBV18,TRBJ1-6,CASSRQGEGNSPLHF,TGTGCCAGCTCACGGCAGGGGGAAGGGAATTCACCCCTCCACTTT
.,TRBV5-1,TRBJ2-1,CASNLKHQLSGPMWVFF,TGCGCCAGCAACCTAAAGCACCAACTAAGCGGGCCCATGTGGGTGTTCTTC
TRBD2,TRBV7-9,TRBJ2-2,CASTRGTGELFF,TGTGCCAGCACGCGGGGGACCGGGGAGCTGTTTTTT
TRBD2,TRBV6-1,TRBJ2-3,CASCELAGADTQYF,TGTGCCAGTTGCGAGCTAGCGGGAGCAGATACGCAGTATTTT
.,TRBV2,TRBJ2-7,CASRDWKVGNYEQYF,TGTGCCAGCAGGGACTGGAAGGTGGGAAACTACGAGCAGTACTTC
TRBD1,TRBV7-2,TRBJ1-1,CASSLSGTGVRAFF,TGTGCCAGCAGCTTATCGGGGACAGGGGTGCGGGCTTTCTTT
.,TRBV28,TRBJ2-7,CASSLSTAVPDSSYEQYF,TGTGCCAGCAGTTTAAGTACTGCCGTCCCGGACAGCTCCTACGAGCAGTACTTC
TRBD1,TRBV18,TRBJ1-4,CASSPGQGATNEKLFF,TGTGCCAGCTCACCGGGACAGGGAGCAACTAATGAAAAACTGTTTTTT
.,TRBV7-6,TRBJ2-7,CASSSQDPSYEQYF,TGTGCCAGCAGCTCACAGGACCCTTCCTACGAGCAGTACTTC
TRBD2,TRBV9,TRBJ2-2,CASSKEATSGTGELFF,TGTGCCAGCAGCAAGGAGGCGACTAGCGGAACCGGGGAGCTGTTTTTT
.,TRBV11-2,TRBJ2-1,CASSLGDFSYNEQFF,TGTGCCAGCAGCTTAGGGGACTTCTCCTACAATGAGCAGTTCTTC
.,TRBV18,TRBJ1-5,CASSLTENQPQHF,TGTGCCAGCTCACTGACAGAAAATCAGCCCCAGCATTTT
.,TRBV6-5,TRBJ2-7,CATTGAYEQYF,TGTGCCACCACAGGTGCCTACGAGCAGTACTTC
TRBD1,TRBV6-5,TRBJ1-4,CASRRQGTNEKLFF,TGTGCCAGCAGGAGACAGGGAACTAATGAAAAACTGTTTTTT
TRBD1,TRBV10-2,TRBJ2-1,CASRRDVGQANEQFF,TGCGCCAGCCGGCGAGACGTGGGACAGGCCAATGAGCAGTTCTTC
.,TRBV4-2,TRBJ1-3,CASSQVGTRGNTIYF,TGTGCCAGCAGCCAGGTGGGGACACGAGGAAACACCATATATTTT
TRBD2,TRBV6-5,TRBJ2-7,CASSYSTLAAYEQYF,TGTGCCAGCAGTTACTCGACACTAGCGGCGTACGAGCAGTACTTC
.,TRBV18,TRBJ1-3,CASSPQGGSDTIYF,TGTGCCAGCTCACCACAAGGGGGTTCGGACACCATATATTTT
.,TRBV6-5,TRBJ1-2,CASRRGGLFYGYTF,TGTGCCAGCAGACGTGGGGGGTTATTTTATGGCTACACCTTC
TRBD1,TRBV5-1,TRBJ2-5,CASSPEGTGTETQYF,TGCGCCAGCAGCCCCGAGGGGACAGGTACAGAGACCCAGTACTTC
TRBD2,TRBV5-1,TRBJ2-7,CASSRGSGGYEQYF,TGCGCCAGCAGCAGGGGTAGCGGGGGGTACGAGCAGTACTTC
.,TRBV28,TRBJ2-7,CASSSRHYEQYF,TGTGCCAGCAGTTCCAGGCACTACGAGCAGTACTTC
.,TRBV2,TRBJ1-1,CASSEAGRRPGWEAFF,TGTGCCAGCAGTGAAGCAGGGAGACGCCCTGGATGGGAAGCTTTCTTT
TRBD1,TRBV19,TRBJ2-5,CASSIQQGAWETQYF,TGTGCCAGTAGTATACAGCAGGGGGCGTGGGAGACCCAGTACTTC
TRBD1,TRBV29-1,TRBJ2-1,CSAGTGLNNEQFF,TGCAGCGCTGGGACAGGACTCAACAATGAGCAGTTCTTC
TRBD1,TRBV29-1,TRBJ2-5,CSVPRQGRETQYF,TGCAGCGTGCCCAGACAGGGTCGCGAGACCCAGTACTTC
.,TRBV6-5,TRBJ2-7,CASSYSLEGTGEQYF,TGTGCCAGCAGTTACTCGCTGGAGGGGACGGGCGAGCAGTACTTC
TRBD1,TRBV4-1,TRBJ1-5,CASSQMDRAGNQPQHF,TGCGCCAGCAGCCAAATGGACAGGGCGGGCAATCAGCCCCAGCATTTT
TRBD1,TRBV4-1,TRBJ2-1,CASSQRQGARDEQFF,TGCGCCAGCAGCCAGCGACAGGGGGCGAGGGATGAGCAGTTCTTC
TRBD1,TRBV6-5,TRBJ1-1,CASSHDRVLPEAFF,TGTGCCAGCAGTCATGACAGGGTGTTACCTGAAGCTTTCTTT
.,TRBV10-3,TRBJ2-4,CAISGTDKNIQYF,TGTGCCATCAGTGGGACAGACAAAAACATTCAGTACTTC
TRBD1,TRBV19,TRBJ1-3,CASSRGTGAILGAGNTIYF,TGTGCCAGTAGTCGCGGGACAGGGGCAATCCTCGGTGCTGGAAACACCATATATTTT
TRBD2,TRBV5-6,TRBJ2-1,CASSFSSGRHNEQFF,TGTGCCAGCAGCTTCAGTAGCGGGAGGCACAATGAGCAGTTCTTC